One sample yielded the 8 T cell receptor beta chains listed below, sequenced in a study of blood T cell repertoires in COVID-19. The assay was immunoSEQ multiplex PCR, and TCRdb's table has in-frame clones only and misses some. The data contain some 150,000 clones, roughly 84% of them seen just once; the ten biggest clones take up roughly 7.9%. The sequencing input was peripheral blood. The receptor set was obtained from a woman aged 45 to 65 in a cohort sampled during active or convalescent COVID-19.

The chain couples TRBV6-1 to TRBJ1-5, with D unresolved. The V and J ends lost 2 bases and 6 bases respectively, with 8 bases between them. The CDR3 is made up of 13 amino acids. Germline-derived CDR1 and CDR2 are MNHNS and SASEGT. The CDR3 spells CASSEHPGQPQHF. In DNA form, the CDR3 reads TGTGCCAGCAGTGAACACCCAGGTCAGCCCCAGCATTTT.

The chain couples TRBV19 to TRBJ1-3, with no clear D. CDR3 length: 16 residues. Trimming shortened V by 7 bases and J by 13 bases, and 29 bases separated the two germline ends. The germline V gene encodes CDR1 LNHDA and CDR2 SQIVND (reference sequence). The CDR3 loop reads CASTLGPPGGKHHIYF. Here the CDR3 DNA reads TGTGCCAGTACTCTGGGCCCACCCGGCGGGAAACACCATATATATTTT.

The V and J genes are TRBV4-1 and TRBJ1-1, with 7 bases fitting TRBD1. The V and J ends lost 4 bases and 4 bases, in that order; junction bases with no gene match: 3. This CDR3 has 13 amino acids. Germline assignment: CDR1 MGHRA and CDR2 YSYEKL. CDR3 nucleotide sequence: TGCGCCAGCAGCCGGGGACAGAGCACTGAAGCTTTCTTT. Translated: CASSRGQSTEAFF.

The sample holds a few counts of this clone. This sequence joins TRBV20-1 and TRBJ1-6, with TRBD1 matching 7 bases. The CDR3 has 12 amino acids. With V trimmed by 3 bases and J by 10 bases, 3 bases remained unmatched. Germline V gene lookup returns CDR1 DFQATT and CDR2 SNEGSKA (reference sequence). The CDR3 here is CSASQGESPLHF. The CDR3 DNA reads TGCAGTGCTAGTCAGGGGGAATCACCCCTCCACTTT.

The chain recombines TRBV19 with TRBJ1-6; D is unclear. The CDR3 is 16 amino acids. Germline assignment: CDR1 LNHDA and CDR2 SQIVND (reference sequence). V lost 5 bases and J lost 0, with 11 bases in between. The CDR3 nucleotides read TGTGCCAGTAGTGTGGTGTCGAGCTCCTATAATTCACCCCTCCACTTT. Translation gives CASSVVSSSYNSPLHF.

The CDR3, as DNA: TGTGCCAGCAGCCCTATTACAGGGGGTGAATCACCCCTCCACTTT. It translates to CASSPITGGESPLHF. The chain links TRBV3-1 (or the pseudogene TRBV3-2) to TRBJ1-6, with 8 bases fitting TRBD1. With 4 bases clipped from V and 10 bases from J, the junction kept 9 bases outside the gene matches. CDR1 and CDR2 from the germline V gene are LGHDT and YNNKEL (reference sequence). The CDR3 is 15 amino acids.

The J gene is TRBJ1-2, the V gene TRBV6-6, with 10 bases aligning to TRBD1. The CDR3 loop spans 16 amino acids. Germline V CDR1 and CDR2: MNHNY, SVGAGI (reference sequence). The V segment lost 4 bases and the J segment 7 bases; nucleotides outside the gene matches: 12. The CDR3 bases are TGTGCCAGCAGTTCCCTACTATCGGGACAGGGGATTGGCTACACCTTC. This sequence encodes CASSSLLSGQGIGYTF.

This clone was recorded a few times. The chain uses TRBV5-1 and TRBJ2-1; 9 nucleotides agree with TRBD2. Germline values: CDR1 SGHRS, CDR2 YFSETQ. The J segment lost 8 bases and the V segment lost 5 bases, leaving 14 bases of the junction unmatched. There are 16 residues in the CDR3. The CDR3 spells CASREIPGTSLYEQFF. In DNA, the CDR3 is TGCGCCAGCAGAGAAATTCCCGGGACTAGCCTCTATGAGCAGTTCTTC. The full variable domain, with the rest looked up from reference TRBV5-1 and TRBJ2-1, is KAGVTQTPRYLIKTRGQQVTLSCSPISGHRSVSWYQQTPGQGLQFLFEYFSETQRNKGNFPGRFSGRQFSNSRSEMNVSTLELGDSALYLCASREIPGTSLYEQFFGPGTRLTVL.